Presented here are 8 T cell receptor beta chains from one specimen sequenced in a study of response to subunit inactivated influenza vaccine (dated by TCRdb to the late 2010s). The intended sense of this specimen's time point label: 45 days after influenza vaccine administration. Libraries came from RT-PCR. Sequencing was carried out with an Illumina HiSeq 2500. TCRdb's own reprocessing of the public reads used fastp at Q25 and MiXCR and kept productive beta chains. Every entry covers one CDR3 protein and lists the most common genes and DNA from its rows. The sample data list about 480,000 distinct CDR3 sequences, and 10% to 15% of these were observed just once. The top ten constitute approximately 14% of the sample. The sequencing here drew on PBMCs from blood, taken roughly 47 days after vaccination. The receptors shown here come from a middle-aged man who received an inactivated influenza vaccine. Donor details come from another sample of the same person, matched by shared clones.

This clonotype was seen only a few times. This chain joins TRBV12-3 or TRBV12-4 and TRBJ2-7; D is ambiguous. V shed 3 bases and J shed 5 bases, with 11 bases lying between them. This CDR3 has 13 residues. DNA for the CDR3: TGTGCCAGCAGTTTCCAAGTTTGGGACGAGCAGTACTTC. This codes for CASSFQVWDEQYF.

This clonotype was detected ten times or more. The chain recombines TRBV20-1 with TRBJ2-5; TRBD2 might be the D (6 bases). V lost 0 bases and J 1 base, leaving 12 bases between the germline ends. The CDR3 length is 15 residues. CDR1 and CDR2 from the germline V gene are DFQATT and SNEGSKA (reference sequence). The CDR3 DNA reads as TGCAGTGCTAGAGATTTAACTAGCTCCCAAGAGACCCAGTACTTC. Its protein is CSARDLTSSQETQYF.

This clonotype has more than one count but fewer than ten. The CDR3 nucleotides read TGTGCCAGCAGTGGTGGGGGGGACCCCGTCTACGAGCAGTACTTC. Translating it yields CASSGGGDPVYEQYF. The chain couples TRBV28 to TRBJ2-7; 7 bases are shared with TRBD2. Trimming cost V 5 bases and J 3 bases; bases outside gene matches: 10. The CDR3 totals 15 residues. The V gene's germline CDR1 is MDHEN and CDR2 SYDVKM. The full variable domain, with the rest looked up from reference TRBV28 and TRBJ2-7, is DVKVTQSSRYLVKRTGEKVFLECVQDMDHENMFWYRQDPGLGLRLIYFSYDVKMKEKGDIPEGYSVSREKKERFSLILESASTNQTSMYLCASSGGGDPVYEQYFGPGTRLTVT.

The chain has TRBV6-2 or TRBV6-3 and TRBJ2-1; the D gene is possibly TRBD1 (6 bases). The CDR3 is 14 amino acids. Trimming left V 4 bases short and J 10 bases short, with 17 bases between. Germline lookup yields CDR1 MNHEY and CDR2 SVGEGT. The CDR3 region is CASSFGRRGVEQFF. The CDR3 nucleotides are TGTGCCAGCAGTTTCGGGCGCAGGGGAGTGGAGCAGTTCTTC.

CDR3 in amino acids: CASTTSPDTQYF. DNA for the CDR3: TGTGCCAGCACTACTAGCCCAGATACGCAGTATTTT. The genes are TRBV25-1 and TRBJ2-3; D may be TRBD2 (6 bases). CDR1 is MGHDK, CDR2 SYGVNS, per germline. The CDR3 contains 12 residues. V was clipped by 7 bases and J by 4 bases, with 9 bases between them.

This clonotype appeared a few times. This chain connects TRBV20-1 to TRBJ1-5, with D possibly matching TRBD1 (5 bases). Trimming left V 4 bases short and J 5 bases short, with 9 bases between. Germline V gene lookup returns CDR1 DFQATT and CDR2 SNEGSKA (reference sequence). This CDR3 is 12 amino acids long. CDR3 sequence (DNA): TGCAGTGCTAATGTAGGGGATCAGCCCCAGCATTTT. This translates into CSANVGDQPQHF.

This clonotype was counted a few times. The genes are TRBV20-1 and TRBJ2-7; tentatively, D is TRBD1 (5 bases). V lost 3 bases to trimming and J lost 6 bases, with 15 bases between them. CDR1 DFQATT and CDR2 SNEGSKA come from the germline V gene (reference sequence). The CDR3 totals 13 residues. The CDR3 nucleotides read TGCAGTGCTAGTCCCACAGGACCTCTCGAGCAGTACTTC. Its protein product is CSASPTGPLEQYF.

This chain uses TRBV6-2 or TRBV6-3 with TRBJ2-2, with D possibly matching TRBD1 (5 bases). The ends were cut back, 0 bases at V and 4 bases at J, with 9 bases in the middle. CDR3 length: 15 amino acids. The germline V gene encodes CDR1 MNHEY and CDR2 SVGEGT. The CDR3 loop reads CASSYSGPGTGELFF. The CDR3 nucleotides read TGTGCCAGCAGTTACTCGGGGCCTGGCACCGGGGAGCTGTTTTTT.